This TCR beta chain was observed in a study of shared clonotypes between healthy human individuals (TCRdb year 2020). Turning to the overall study: The cohort included a few men and two women between 18 and 49 years of age. The study deeply sequenced blood TCR repertoires of about 5 healthy adults to estimate repertoire size and the extent of clonotype sharing between individuals. Libraries were prepared and TCR repertoires were sequenced by different laboratories using diverse techniques, in order to increase sequencing depth and limit assay-specific biases. Each donor's leukapheresis produced roughly between roughly 0.85 and 10 billion PBMCs. For each donor, three plates each were used for CD4 naive and CD4 memory, two plates were used for CD8 naive, and one plate was used for CD8 memory.

For the CD8 naive samples, CD45RO-negative cells were positively selected for CCR7, yielding a CD45RA+CCR7+ population from which TemRA cells were excluded. Healthy HIV-negative adults with no recently reported acute infections or vaccinations were included as donors. Every donor was a Caucasian adult living in Nashville, Tennessee, USA. Blood was collected by leukapheresis, and PBMCs were isolated by Ficoll-Histopaque density gradient centrifugation and then cryopreserved in liquid nitrogen vapor phase. Analytical flow cytometry was used to check the purity and quantity of each magnetically sorted T cell population. Genomic DNA was isolated from every sorted fraction and measured by UV absorbance on a Nanodrop 2000c. TCR CDR3 regions were amplified from genomic DNA by multiplex PCR using the deep immunoSEQ assay. Genomic DNA extracted from each cell subset was distributed evenly over all wells of several immunoSEQ 96-well plates, and each plate served as one replicate. For sorted subsets, each replicate PCR was loaded with 200 ng genomic DNA, equivalent to 25,000 to 30,000 T cell genomes. Purified libraries were quantified with a Qubit 3.0 fluorometer, sized on a Bioanalyzer 2100, and re-quantified with the KAPA Library Quantification kit. A separate single-read 150-cycle Illumina NextSeq 550 flow cell was used to sequence each immunoSEQ 96-well plate. The study's processing was this. The immunoSEQ output contained only junctional sequences without quality scores, so filtering could not match that applied to full-length reads. Sequences were annotated with PyIR, a Python wrapper for IgBLAST v1.9, using IMGT germline references to assign V/J genes and CDR3. Any read was removed if the V/J assignment was weak (E-value above 1e-6), the CDR3 was missing, or the read contained stop codons, out-of-frame junctions, or ambiguous translated residues. A V3J clonotype was defined by an identical inferred V gene, J gene, and CDR3 amino acid sequence. Percentage overlap between repertoires was computed as shared unique clonotypes divided by the size of the smaller repertoire. Three approaches were used to assess repertoire richness: RTK rarefaction, the Chao1 estimator, and Recon v2.1 estimates of unobserved clonotypes. OLGA was used to compute generation probabilities for all TCRbeta clonotypes that the gDNA method yielded from a handful of donors. The table comes from immuneACCESS by way of TCRdb, which keeps in-frame sequences with V and J called. Part of the clones is missing from these tables; in studies checked, under half for an unresolved V gene and the rest for unknown reasons. D and trimming come from the DNA, and the V and J calls and clone size come from that table. This sample has about 2 million clones in its table, and approximately 94% of those were observed once. 1% to 1.3% of the sample rests with the top ten.

With regard to this clone: There is no known antigen for this receptor. No clone much larger than this one lies a single base away; base qualities are absent.

Study-wide conclusions, independent of this receptor: Higher generation probabilities were observed for clonotypes shared by all four sorted-subset donors than for non-shared clonotypes. Based on pairwise subsampling, the degree of clonotype sharing among donors was expected to be affected by sequencing depth. Estimated clonotype richness was generally larger for naive than for memory subsets. Only blood was sampled, and tissue TCR repertoires likely differ from those in blood. When four donors were compared, the shared fraction of clonotypes was about 5.5% for naive CD4, more than 3% for naive CD8, 2.3% for memory CD4, and 0.3% to 0.5% for memory CD8. The genetic and exposure-history diversity represented was limited by the small number of donors. Incomplete sequencing was indicated by rarefaction of sorted-subset datasets, despite the large sequencing depth.

The sample was naive CD8+ T cells sorted from blood. Per the publication, the cell subset or site label means: CD45RA+CCR7+. The source is a man in his late teens or twenties in good health.

The DNA sequence is given as TGTGCCAGAAGCTTAGGGAGGAGGGGGAAACGAGATACGCAGTATTTT. This translates into CARSLGRRGKRDTQYF. Recombination joined TRBV7-5 with TRBJ2-3. TRBV7-5 is reported as a pseudogene. The CDR3 measures 16 amino acids from cysteine to phenylalanine. Left in the record is the CDR3 DNA by itself, 48 bases read in frame from the first base.